These T cell receptor beta chains were read from a single sample in a study of regulatory T cells in long-lasting Graves disease. TCRdb reanalysed the multiplex PCR reads using MiXCR and keeps one entry per CDR3 protein. In the table there are more than 400,000 distinct CDR3 sequences, 15% to 20% of which are singletons. Another study also made use of these data, one on T cells in Graves' hyperthyroidism and ophthalmopathy.

The specimen was peripheral blood mononuclear cells (PBMCs), collected at new diagnosis, from a patient treated with antithyroid drugs. The source is a woman aged 25 to 39 with Graves disease. The CDR3 runs from the conserved cysteine through the conserved F or W. Each record gives: clone size, J gene, D gene, V gene, CDR3 DNA, CDR3 protein. The D gene is left open where the match is weak. The size entry is marked missing in some rows and otherwise reads once, few, many or a size class.

many TRBJ2-1 - TRBV27 TGTGCCAGCAGTTTAACCCGTTTGGGGAGCAATGAGCAGTTCTTC CASSLTRLGSNEQFF
many TRBJ2-1 - TRBV27 TGTGCCAGCAGTCCCCCTCCGCCTCAAAATGAGCAGTTCTTC CASSPPPPQNEQFF
many TRBJ2-3 - TRBV27 TGTGCCAGCAGTCCGGGGAGTCGAGCCGACACAGATACGCAGTATTTT CASSPGSRADTDTQYF
many TRBJ2-2 TRBD1 TRBV6-1 TGTGCCAGCGGCGAGACAGGGGAGAACACCGGGGAGCTGTTTTTT CASGETGENTGELFF
many TRBJ2-3 TRBD2 TRBV27 TGTGCCAGCAGTCCCCCCGTCGGACTAGCGGACACAGATACGCAGTATTTT CASSPPVGLADTDTQYF
- TRBJ2-1 TRBD2 TRBV29-1 TGCAGCGTTCGTAGCGGGAGCTCCTACAATGAGCAGTTCTTC CSVRSGSSYNEQFF
many TRBJ2-7 TRBD2 TRBV7-2 TGTGCCAGCAGCTTACTCCTAGCGGGAGGGGCCTACGAGCAGTACTTC CASSLLLAGGAYEQYF
many TRBJ2-1 - TRBV28 TGTGCCAGCCTAGACCCAGCCTCCTACAATGAGCAGTTCTTC CASLDPASYNEQFF
many TRBJ2-5 - TRBV7-2 TGTGCCAGCAGTCTTACCCCGGTGGAGACCCAGTACTTC CASSLTPVETQYF
many TRBJ1-5 - TRBV7-2 TGTGCCAGCAGGCTCTCATTGGGGGCCGGGCAGCCCCAGCATTTT CASRLSLGAGQPQHF
- TRBJ2-1 - TRBV30 TGTGCCTGCCTCGGGGTGGAGGCGACCGTCTATGAGCAGTTCTTC CACLGVEATVYEQFF
- TRBJ2-1 TRBD2 TRBV5-1 TGCGCCAGCAGCGCAGGGACTAGCGGAAGCTCCTACAATGAGCAGCTCTTC CASSAGTSGSSYNEQLF
few TRBJ1-1 - TRBV28 TGTGCCAGCAGTTTTCGGCCAAACACTGAAGCTTTCTTT CASSFRPNTEAFF
many TRBJ1-2 TRBD1 TRBV6-1 TGTGCCAGCAGTGGGACAGGAAAGGGGACTAACTATGGCTACACCTTC CASSGTGKGTNYGYTF
many TRBJ2-7 - TRBV6-1 TGTGCCGGCTATGGGAAACGGGCCTACGAGCAGTACTTC CAGYGKRAYEQYF
many TRBJ1-3 - TRBV5-5 TGTGCCAGCAGCTTGGTTGCAGCCTCTGGAAACACCATATATTTT CASSLVAASGNTIYF
many TRBJ2-7 - TRBV12-3/TRBV12-4 TGTGCCAGCACCGCTAGGAGGGACTACGAGCAGTACTTC CASTARRDYEQYF
few TRBJ2-3 - TRBV5-1 TGCGCCAGCAGGAGGGCGGGCGGCACAGATACGCAGTATTTT CASRRAGGTDTQYF
- TRBJ2-3 TRBD2 TRBV24-1 TGTGCCACCAGTGATTTGAAGCGGGAGGGCACAGATACGCAGTATTTT CATSDLKREGTDTQYF
- TRBJ2-7 - TRBV20-1 TGCAGTGCTAGCTTTGGGTACGAGCAGTACTTC CSASFGYEQYF
many TRBJ2-7 - TRBV7-9 TGTGCCAGCAGCTTAATCCAGATCCCCTACGAGCAGTACTTC CASSLIQIPYEQYF
- TRBJ1-5 TRBD1 TRBV6-2/TRBV6-3 TGTGCCAGCAGTTACGGTGGACAGGGGGCTTTGCAGCCCCAGCATTTT CASSYGGQGALQPQHF
few TRBJ2-7 - TRBV7-9 TGTGCCAGCAGTCGTTCTGACAGTTCCTACGAGCAGTACTTC CASSRSDSSYEQYF
many TRBJ2-3 TRBD1 TRBV11-2 TGTGCCACCGGCAGGGACAGGGCTTTAGATACGCAGTATTTT CATGRDRALDTQYF
- TRBJ2-2 TRBD1 TRBV9 TGTGCCAGCAGCGTCACAGGGGCCGGTGGGGACACCGGGGAGCTGTTTTTT CASSVTGAGGDTGELFF
many TRBJ2-3 TRBD1 TRBV7-9 TGTGCCAGCAGCCGAATGCAGGGGGCAAAGGGAACAGATACGCAGTATTTT CASSRMQGAKGTDTQYF
many TRBJ2-6 - TRBV28 TGTGCCAGCAGCTCTGGGGCCAACGTCCTGACTTTC CASSSGANVLTF
few TRBJ2-5 TRBD2 TRBV20-1 TGCAGTGCTACCAATGTCCGTCCTAGCGGGTTTCAAGAGACCCAGTACTTC CSATNVRPSGFQETQYF
- TRBJ2-3 TRBD2 TRBV27 TGTGCCAGCGGACGACTAGCGGGAGGACCAACAGATACGCAGTATTTT CASGRLAGGPTDTQYF
many TRBJ2-1 TRBD2 TRBV28 TGTGCCAGCAGGACCGCCGGGACTAGCGCATACAATGAGCAGTTCTTC CASRTAGTSAYNEQFF
many TRBJ2-1 TRBD2 TRBV28 TGTGCCAGCAGTTCCACTAGCGGGAGGGCAGCTAGTGAGCAGTTCTTC CASSSTSGRAASEQFF
many TRBJ2-7 - TRBV29-1 TGCAGCGTTGATGGAGGAAGGGAAGGGTCCTACGAGCAGTACTTC CSVDGGREGSYEQYF
many TRBJ1-3 - TRBV7-2 TGTGCCAGCAGCCGGGACGGATTCTCTGGAAACACCATATATTTT CASSRDGFSGNTIYF
- TRBJ2-1 TRBD2 TRBV15 TGTGCCACCAAGAAGGCTAGCGGCACCTACAATGAGCAGTTCTTC CATKKASGTYNEQFF
many TRBJ2-7 TRBD1 TRBV2 TGTGCCAGCAGGTCCGGGACAGGATCGTACGAGCAGTACTTC CASRSGTGSYEQYF
many TRBJ2-1 - TRBV28 TGTGCCAGCAGTTCTCCCAGTCGGTCCTACAATGAGCAGTTCTTC CASSSPSRSYNEQFF
many TRBJ2-5 TRBD2 TRBV29-1 TGCAGCGTTGAAGATCAGGCTAGCGGTGGGACCCAGTACTTC CSVEDQASGGTQYF
- TRBJ2-5 - TRBV7-9 TGTGCCAGCAGCTTAGTTCGGGTCCGACAAGAGACCCAGTACTTC CASSLVRVRQETQYF
many TRBJ2-3 - TRBV28 TGTGCCAGCAGGACGTGGGGGGAAGGCACAGATACGCAGTATTTT CASRTWGEGTDTQYF
many TRBJ2-5 - TRBV7-2 TGTGCCAGCAGCTTAGGAGCGGGTTTACAAGAGACCCAGTACTTC CASSLGAGLQETQYF
- TRBJ2-7 - TRBV19 TGTGCCAGTAGTATAGATCTAAGGCAGCTGATCTACGAGCAGTACTTC CASSIDLRQLIYEQYF
many TRBJ1-2 - TRBV18 TGTGCCAGCTCACGGGAAGCTAACTATGGCTACACCTTC CASSREANYGYTF
many TRBJ2-1 TRBD2 TRBV29-1 TGCAGCGCTAGAGGGACTACCAACTACAATGAGCAGTTCTTC CSARGTTNYNEQFF
few TRBJ2-6 - TRBV6-1 TGTGCCAGCACCCCCGGGACGCCTCCCTCTGGGGCCAACGTCCTGACTTTC CASTPGTPPSGANVLTF
many TRBJ1-5 - TRBV27 TGTGCCAGCAGGGGACAATCAAATCAGCCCCAGCATTTT CASRGQSNQPQHF
few TRBJ1-5 - TRBV6-2/TRBV6-3 TGTGCCAGCAGACCACCTGGACAGAATCAGCCCCAGCATTTT CASRPPGQNQPQHF
many TRBJ1-1 TRBD1 TRBV20-1 TGCAGTGCTAGAGATGGGGGACAGGGGGCGGTGAACACTGAAGCTTTCTTT CSARDGGQGAVNTEAFF
many TRBJ2-7 - TRBV12-3/TRBV12-4 TGTGCCAGCAGTCTCATGAGCCACGAGCAGTACTTC CASSLMSHEQYF
many TRBJ2-5 TRBD2 TRBV2 TGTGCCAGCAGTGATGGGGGGGGACGAGAGACCCAGTACTTC CASSDGGGRETQYF
many TRBJ1-2 - TRBV28 TGTGCCAGCAGTTTAATTGAGCTGCGGAATACTTATGGCTACACCTTC CASSLIELRNTYGYTF
- TRBJ1-5 TRBD1 TRBV29-1 TGCAGCGTCGGACAGGGCAATCAGCCCCAGCATTTT CSVGQGNQPQHF
many TRBJ2-7 TRBD2 TRBV28 TGTGCCAGCAGTTCCGGGCGGGCCCCGACTAGCGGGAGTTACGAGCAGTACTTC CASSSGRAPTSGSYEQYF